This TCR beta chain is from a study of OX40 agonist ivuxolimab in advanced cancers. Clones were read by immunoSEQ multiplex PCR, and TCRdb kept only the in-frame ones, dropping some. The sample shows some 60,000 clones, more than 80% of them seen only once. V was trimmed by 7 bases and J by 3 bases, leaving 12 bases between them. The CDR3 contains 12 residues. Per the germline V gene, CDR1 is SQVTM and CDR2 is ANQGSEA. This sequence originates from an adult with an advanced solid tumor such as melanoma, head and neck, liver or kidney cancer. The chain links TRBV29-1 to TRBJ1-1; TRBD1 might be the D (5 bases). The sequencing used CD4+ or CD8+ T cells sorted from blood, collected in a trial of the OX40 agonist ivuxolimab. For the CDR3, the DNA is TGCAGCGCTGAGGGGCTTTACACTGAAGCTTTCTTT. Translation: CSAEGLYTEAFF.